This T cell receptor beta chain was documented in a study of Ad26.COV2.S vaccination and SARS-CoV-2 variants. Treatment described: about 20 received Ad26.COV2.S at low or high dose, single or two shots; several received placebo; per-sample allocation not given. Specimen acquisition occurred on day 63 following the initial vaccine or placebo injection. Boston hosted the donor, who was an adult aged 18-55 years. V gave up 1 base and J gave up 1 base, with 12 bases separating them. Germline-derived CDR1 and CDR2 are SGHTS and YDEGEE. This CDR3 is 16 amino acids long. Profiled with immunoSEQ multiplex PCR; TCRdb holds only in-frame clones, not every one. Among some 410,000 clones listed, 92% were seen once.

The receptor comes from a person aged 18 to 65 who received the Ad26.COV2.S COVID-19 vaccine or a placebo. This specimen consisted of peripheral blood, obtained in a trial of Ad26.COV2.S vaccine versus placebo. This sequence joins TRBV5-8 and TRBJ1-3; no definite D call. The CDR3 here is CASSLIPKLSGNTIYF. For the CDR3, the DNA is TGTGCCAGCAGCTTGATCCCTAAGTTGTCTGGAAACACCATATATTTT. Looking up the rest from reference TRBV5-8 and TRBJ1-3 gives the full variable domain: EAGVTQSPTHLIKTRGQQATLRCSPISGHTSVYWYQQALGLGLQFLLWYDEGEERNRGNFPPRFSGRQFPNYSSELNVNALELEDSALYLCASSLIPKLSGNTIYFGEGSWLTVV.